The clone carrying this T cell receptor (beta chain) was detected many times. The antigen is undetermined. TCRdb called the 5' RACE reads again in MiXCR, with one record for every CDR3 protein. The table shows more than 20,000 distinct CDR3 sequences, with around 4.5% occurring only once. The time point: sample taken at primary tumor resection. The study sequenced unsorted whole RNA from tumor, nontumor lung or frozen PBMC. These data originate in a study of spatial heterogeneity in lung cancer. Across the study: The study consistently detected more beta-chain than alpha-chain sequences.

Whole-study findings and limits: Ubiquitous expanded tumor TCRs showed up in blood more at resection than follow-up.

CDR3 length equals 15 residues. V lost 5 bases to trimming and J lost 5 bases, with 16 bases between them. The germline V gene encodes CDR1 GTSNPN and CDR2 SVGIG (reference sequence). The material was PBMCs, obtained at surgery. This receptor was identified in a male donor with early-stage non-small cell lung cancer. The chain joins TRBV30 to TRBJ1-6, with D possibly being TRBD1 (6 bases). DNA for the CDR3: TGTGCCTGGGCTACAGGGAGCGGAGATAATTCACCCCTCCACTTT. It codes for CAWATGSGDNSPLHF.